This TCR beta chain was identified during a study of shared clonotypes between healthy human individuals. Looking at the study overall: Each donor's CD8 memory used one plate, CD8 naive two, each CD4 subset three. Findings and caveats of the study: Shared clonotypes across all four donors exceeded non-shared ones in generation probability.

With respect to this clone: The antigen is unknown.

Sequencing used immunoSEQ multiplex PCR; TCRdb keeps in-frame clones, though not all of them. This repertoire shows a few million clones, approximately 90% found once; its top ten account for 0.13% to 0.15%. This CDR3 has 13 amino acids. CDR1 and CDR2 (germline): SQVTM, ANQGSEA. V gave up 6 bases and J gave up 2 bases; unmatched junction bases: 4. This clonotype was obtained from a man between 18 and 29 years old in good health. The sequenced sample was naive CD4+ T cells sorted from blood. Subset meaning: CD45RA+ positively selected. The chain is built from TRBV29-1 and TRBJ1-1, with TRBD1 matching over 9 bases. In nucleotides, the CDR3 is TGCAGCGTGGGACAGGGAGTCAACACTGAAGCTTTCTTT. Encoded protein: CSVGQGVNTEAFF.